Below, 30 T cell receptor beta chains from the same sample are listed, as sequenced in a study of T cells in Graves' hyperthyroidism and ophthalmopathy. RNA transcripts provided the source from which TCR beta CDR3 regions were amplified. Initially, a first-round RT-PCR of the TCR CDR3 employed the HTBI primer set. A single record per CDR3 protein comes from TCRdb applying MiXCR to the multiplex PCR reads. The data show a few hundred thousand distinct CDR3 sequences, 15% to 20% seen once. The sequenced material came from blood. The receptors stem from a woman in her fifties or sixties with Graves' hyperthyroidism.

J is TRBJ1-6 and V is TRBV6-1; TRBD1 matches 9 bases. This CDR3 contains 14 residues. Trimming removed 8 bases from V and 7 bases from J; junction bases left unmatched: 6. Germline lookup yields CDR1 MNHNS and CDR2 SASEGT. The CDR3 loop reads CASERQGGNSPLHF. CDR3 in DNA: TGTGCCAGCGAGAGACAGGGGGGGAATTCACCCCTCCACTTT.

This clonotype was recorded a few times. The chain links TRBV27 to TRBJ1-6, with D perhaps matching TRBD1 (5 bases). The V end was cut by 2 bases, the J end by 4 bases, with 12 bases between. CDR3 length: 16 residues. Germline V gene sequence: CDR1 MNHEY, CDR2 SMNVEV (reference sequence). This chain's CDR3 is CASSLRGRGYNSPLHF. In DNA, the CDR3 is TGTGCCAGCAGTTTAAGAGGGCGGGGGTATAATTCACCCCTCCACTTT.

This clonotype was detected a few times. V usage is TRBV12-5 and J usage is TRBJ2-1; no clear D gene. The CDR3 runs 14 residues. Germline-derived CDR1 and CDR2 are LGHNT and FRNRAP. V gave up 1 base and J gave up 2 bases, with 6 bases separating them. CDR3 sequence: CASGLEGTYNEQFF. The CDR3 DNA sequence: TGTGCTAGTGGTTTGGAGGGCACCTACAATGAGCAGTTCTTC.

This clonotype was observed at least ten times. This chain's CDR3 is CASSKYSAPGPSRTGELFF. The CDR3 DNA reads as TGTGCCAGCTCCAAATACTCAGCCCCGGGACCGTCCCGCACCGGGGAGCTGTTTTTT. The V gene is TRBV2, the J gene TRBJ2-2; D may be TRBD1 or TRBD2 (5 bases each). This CDR3 spans 19 amino acids. V was clipped by 8 bases and J by 4 bases, with 29 bases between them. The germline V gene has CDR1 SNHLY and CDR2 FYNNEI.

This clonotype was detected only a few times. CDR3 bases: TGTGCCATCAGTGGGGCCCCTTCGAACACTGAAGCTTTCTTT. It yields the protein CAISGAPSNTEAFF. The chain links TRBV10-3 to TRBJ1-1; D uncertain. This CDR3 spans 14 amino acids. V was shortened by 4 bases and J by 1 base, with 10 bases between the two germline ends. Germline V lookup: CDR1 ENHRY, CDR2 SYGVKD.

J is TRBJ2-7 and V is TRBV24-1, with D hard to call. Between the trimmed V and J ends, which lost 5 bases and 1 base, there was a span of 8 bases. The CDR3 loop spans 13 amino acids. Looked up from germline, CDR1 is KGHDR and CDR2 is SFDVKD. CDR3 DNA: TGTGCCACCAGTGGTTCTAGTTCCTACGAGCAGTACTTC. This gives the protein CATSGSSSYEQYF.

The V call is TRBV10-3, the J call TRBJ2-2; 12 positions match TRBD2. This CDR3 region has 15 residues. With 6 bases clipped from V and 6 bases from J, the junction kept 5 bases outside the gene matches. From germline, CDR1 is ENHRY and CDR2 SYGVKD. DNA of the CDR3: TGTGCCATCAGAACGACTAGCGGGAGCGCCGGGGAGCTGTTTTTT. Its translation: CAIRTTSGSAGELFF.

The V call is TRBV6-2 or TRBV6-3, the J call TRBJ1-1; D may be TRBD1 (6 bases). The CDR3 consists of 14 residues. Looked up from germline, CDR1 is MNHEY and CDR2 is SVGEGT. Trimming removed 6 bases from V and 4 bases from J, with 15 bases in between. The CDR3 DNA reads as TGTGCCAGCAGCTACACAGGGTTGGGCACTGAAGCTTTCTTT. Its protein is CASSYTGLGTEAFF.

This chain connects TRBV19 to TRBJ2-2; D assignment may be TRBD1 or TRBD2 (5 bases each). The CDR3 runs to 14 residues. The germline CDR1 and CDR2 sequences are LNHDA and SQIVND (reference sequence). Trimming left V 7 bases short and J 0 bases short, with 9 bases between. The CDR3 region is CASIEGTNTGELFF. As DNA, the CDR3 is TGTGCCAGTATAGAGGGGACGAACACCGGGGAGCTGTTTTTT.

There are many counts of this clonotype. J is TRBJ1-4 and V is TRBV28, with 7 bases identical to TRBD1. Germline values: CDR1 MDHEN, CDR2 SYDVKM. The CDR3 is 13 residues long. V shed 8 bases, J shed 2 bases, and the junction held 2 bases outside the gene matches. CDR3 region: CASLTGTNEKLFF. Here the CDR3 DNA reads TGTGCCAGCCTGACAGGGACTAATGAAAAACTGTTTTTT.

This clonotype was found a few times. The chain employs TRBV20-1 and TRBJ1-3; D is uncertain. CDR1 and CDR2 (germline): DFQATT, SNEGSKA (reference sequence). This CDR3 is built from 15 residues. V gave up 5 bases and J gave up 1 base, with 15 bases separating them. CDR3 coding DNA: TGCAGTGCTGGCGTTTGGGATCGTTCTGGAAACACCATATATTTT. It codes for CSAGVWDRSGNTIYF.

The table lists this clonotype with many counts. This chain connects TRBV2 to TRBJ2-1; D is ambiguous. The CDR3 extends over 15 amino acids. In germline, CDR1 is SNHLY, CDR2 FYNNEI. The V and J ends lost 2 bases and 4 bases respectively, with 12 bases between them. CDR3 sequence: CASSEFLESYNEQFF. The CDR3 DNA reads as TGTGCCAGCAGTGAATTCCTCGAAAGTTACAATGAGCAGTTCTTC.

This clonotype was detected many times. The chain links TRBV7-9 to TRBJ2-3; 13 bases fit TRBD2. Germline CDR1 reads SEHNR; CDR2 reads FQNEAQ (reference sequence). This CDR3 is built from 17 residues. J was trimmed by 2 bases and V by 3 bases; bases with no gene match: 5. Here the CDR3 DNA reads TGTGCCAGCAGCTTCGGACTAGCGGGGGCATTCACAGATACGCAGTATTTT. Amino acids: CASSFGLAGAFTDTQYF.

A word on this clonotype: A much larger clone lies a single base off, so this may be a read error. V usage is TRBV4-1 and J usage is TRBJ1-2, with D possibly matching TRBD1 (5 bases). CDR1 is MGHRA, CDR2 YSYEKL, per germline. This CDR3 is 15 amino acids long. The CDR3 region is CASSPGRPELYGYTF. The CDR3 bases are TGTGCCAGCAGCCCGGGACGGCCTGAGCTCTATGGCTACACCTTC.

V usage is TRBV5-1 and J usage is TRBJ2-3; 13 bases fit TRBD2. The CDR3 is 16 residues long. V lost 5 bases and J lost 4; bases outside the gene matches: 7. Germline lookup yields CDR1 SGHRS and CDR2 YFSETQ. CDR3 in DNA: TGCGCCAGCAGTTCCGGGACTAGCGGGGTCGCAGATACGCAGTATTTT. This codes for CASSSGTSGVADTQYF.

This clonotype has a count of ten or more. The rearrangement links TRBV18 to TRBJ1-1; a possible D gene is TRBD1 (6 bases). This CDR3 comprises 16 residues. V was clipped by 2 bases and J by 1 base, with 14 bases between them. CDR1 is KGHSH, CDR2 LQKENI, per germline. The CDR3 coding sequence is TGTGCCAGCTCACCAGAGAGGGTACAGGGGAACACTGAAGCTTTCTTT. Its translation is CASSPERVQGNTEAFF.

At least ten counts were recorded for this clonotype. The chain carries TRBV30 and TRBJ2-2, with D possibly TRBD2 on 6 matching bases. The CDR3 is made up of 14 amino acids. The germline V gene has CDR1 GTSNPN and CDR2 SVGIG (reference sequence). The V and J ends lost 1 base and 0 bases respectively, with 6 bases between them. The CDR3, as DNA: TGTGCCTGGAGTGGCGGGGCGAACACCGGGGAGCTGTTTTTT. It codes for CAWSGGANTGELFF. The complete variable domain, with remaining parts taken from reference TRBV30 and TRBJ2-2, reads SQTIHQWPATLVQPVGSPLSLECTVEGTSNPNLYWYRQAAGRGLQLLFYSVGIGQISSEVPQNLSASRPQDRQFILSSKKLLLSDSGFYLCAWSGGANTGELFFGEGSRLTVL.

This clonotype was seen more than once but under ten times. The CDR3 spells CASGFQGYGYTF. As DNA, the CDR3 is TGTGCTAGTGGTTTCCAGGGGTATGGCTACACCTTC. The chain employs TRBV12-5 and TRBJ1-2; TRBD1 is a possible D gene (6 bases). This CDR3 is built from 12 residues. Germline loops: CDR1 LGHNT, CDR2 FRNRAP. Trimming took off 3 bases at V and 5 bases at J, with 7 bases between the two ends.

The V call is TRBV9, the J call TRBJ2-3; TRBD2 agrees at 10 bases. The CDR3 is made up of 19 amino acids. Germline CDR1 is SGDLS and CDR2 is YYNGEE. Trimming took 0 bases from V and 7 from J; bases not matched to a gene: 17. Written as DNA, the CDR3 is TGTGCCAGCAGCGTAGGATGGAGTAGCGGGGGGTCCGACCTCCATACGCAGTATTTT. The encoded protein is CASSVGWSSGGSDLHTQYF.

This clonotype was counted between two and nine times. The V and J genes are TRBV20-1 and TRBJ2-1, with D possibly being TRBD1 or TRBD2 (5 bases each). V lost 4 bases, J lost 8 bases, and 15 bases lay in between. Per germline, CDR1 DFQATT and CDR2 SNEGSKA (reference sequence). This CDR3 is built from 13 residues. The CDR3: CSANPGPSDEQFF. Written as DNA, the CDR3 is TGCAGTGCTAACCCGGGACCGTCGGATGAGCAGTTCTTC.

This clonotype was recorded many times. This chain connects TRBV12-3 or TRBV12-4 to TRBJ2-5; 10 nucleotides agree with TRBD2. V lost 1 base to trimming and J lost 4 bases; unmatched junction nucleotides: 6. The length of the CDR3 is 16 residues. DNA of the CDR3: TGTGCCAGCAGTTTAGTTGGAGCGGGGGGGGGAGAGACCCAGTACTTC. Translating it yields CASSLVGAGGGETQYF.

The chain employs TRBV12-5 and TRBJ1-1, with TRBD1 as a possible D gene (6 bases). The CDR3 extends over 15 amino acids. Trimming pared 7 bases from V and 0 bases from J, leaving 15 bases between. In germline, CDR1 is LGHNT, CDR2 FRNRAP. The CDR3 protein is CASVPRQVMNTEAFF. CDR3 DNA: TGTGCTAGTGTTCCCCGACAGGTGATGAACACTGAAGCTTTCTTT.

The chain uses TRBV27 and TRBJ2-5, with D uncertain. The V gene's germline CDR1 is MNHEY and CDR2 SMNVEV (reference sequence). The CDR3 has 14 amino acids. V gave up 3 bases and J gave up 1 base, with 9 bases separating them. CDR3 loop: CASSLWNSQETQYF. The CDR3 DNA reads TGTGCCAGCAGTTTGTGGAACAGCCAAGAGACCCAGTACTTC.

Concerning this clonotype: A much larger clone differs by one base, so this may be a read error. The chain employs TRBV20-1 and TRBJ2-3; 15 positions match TRBD2. The ends lost 1 base at V and 2 bases at J; junction bases unmatched: 4. This CDR3 has 17 residues. Germline values: CDR1 DFQATT, CDR2 SNEGSKA (reference sequence). The CDR3 bases are TGCAGTGCTAGAGGGACTAGCGGGAGGGCCGACACAGATACGCAGTATTTT. Its protein is CSARGTSGRADTDTQYF.

The gene calls are TRBV24-1 and TRBJ2-7, with TRBD2 matching 9 bases. Germline V gene data show CDR1 as KGHDR and CDR2 as SFDVKD. The V and J ends lost 4 bases and 4 bases, in that order; junction bases with no gene match: 4. The CDR3 loop spans 14 amino acids. CDR3 sequence (DNA): TGTGCCACCAGTGAGGCTAGCGGGAAATACGAGCAGTACTTC. Amino acid sequence: CATSEASGKYEQYF.

This chain uses TRBV7-9 with TRBJ2-2, with 7 bases matching TRBD1. CDR1 is SEHNR, CDR2 FQNEAQ, per germline (reference sequence). With 5 bases clipped from V and 3 bases from J, the junction kept 6 bases outside the gene matches. CDR3 length: 15 residues. This chain's CDR3 is CASSPGQRYTGELFF. CDR3 sequence (DNA): TGTGCCAGCAGCCCGGGACAGCGATACACCGGGGAGCTGTTTTTT.

At least ten counts were recorded for this clonotype. This chain's CDR3 is CASTLMGGNTEAFF. The CDR3 nucleotides are TGTGCCAGCACCCTGATGGGGGGCAACACTGAAGCTTTCTTT. The rearrangement uses TRBV12-3 or TRBV12-4 and TRBJ1-1; weak D call: TRBD1 (6 bases). CDR3 length: 14 amino acids. V dropped 7 bases and J dropped 2 bases, with 14 bases sitting between them.

V usage is TRBV3-1 and J usage is TRBJ2-1; no reliable D call. Trimming shortened V by 0 bases and J by 2 bases, and 11 bases separated the two germline ends. The CDR3 contains 16 residues. CDR1 is LGHDT and CDR2 is YNNKEL in the germline V gene (reference sequence). In DNA, the CDR3 is TGTGCCAGCAGCCAAGACTTCTTCCCCCCCTACAATGAGCAGTTCTTC. It codes for CASSQDFFPPYNEQFF.

The V call is TRBV7-8, the J call TRBJ2-2; D is ambiguous. This CDR3 contains 14 residues. Trimming cost V 1 base and J 6 bases, with 9 bases left between them. Per the germline V gene, CDR1 is SGHVS and CDR2 is FQNEAQ. The CDR3 sequence: CASSLGGAAGELFF. CDR3 bases: TGTGCCAGCAGCTTAGGGGGTGCGGCCGGGGAGCTGTTTTTT.

This rearrangement joins TRBV7-2 to TRBJ2-7, with no clear D. Trimming stripped 0 bases from V and 4 bases from J, with 10 bases between. The V gene's germline CDR1 is SGHTA and CDR2 FQGNSA. The CDR3 is 14 residues long. This CDR3 is CASSLARTEYEQYF. The CDR3 DNA is TGTGCCAGCAGCTTAGCACGGACGGAGTACGAGCAGTACTTC.